The source of this T cell receptor (beta chain) is a study of shared clonotypes between healthy human individuals. Study context: Each donor contributed plates that comprised three CD4 naive, three CD4 memory, two CD8 naive and one CD8 memory.

Participating donors were healthy, HIV-negative adults free of recent acute infections or vaccinations. The authors' processing: Filtering differed because ImmunoSEQ produced junction-only sequences that carried no quality scores. Assay: immunoSEQ multiplex PCR; the TCRdb copy retains only in-frame clones and omits some. V and J calls plus clone size are reproduced from that table; the DNA served to infer D and trimming. The table shows 2 million to 2.5 million clones, with just over 90% occurring only once. Trimming took off 6 bases at V and 2 bases at J, with 5 bases between the two ends. This CDR3 is 13 amino acids long. Looked up from germline, CDR1 is MDHEN and CDR2 is SYDVKM.

The chain uses TRBV28 and TRBJ2-6, with D unresolved. The sequence derives from a man aged 18 to 29 in good health. Some clones in this sample may be carry-over from other donors' samples. Sample: naive CD4+ T cells from PBMCs. Described subset: CD45RA+ positively selected. DNA of the CDR3: TGTGCCAGCAGGACGACTGGGGCCAACGTCCTGACTTTC. This codes for CASRTTGANVLTF.